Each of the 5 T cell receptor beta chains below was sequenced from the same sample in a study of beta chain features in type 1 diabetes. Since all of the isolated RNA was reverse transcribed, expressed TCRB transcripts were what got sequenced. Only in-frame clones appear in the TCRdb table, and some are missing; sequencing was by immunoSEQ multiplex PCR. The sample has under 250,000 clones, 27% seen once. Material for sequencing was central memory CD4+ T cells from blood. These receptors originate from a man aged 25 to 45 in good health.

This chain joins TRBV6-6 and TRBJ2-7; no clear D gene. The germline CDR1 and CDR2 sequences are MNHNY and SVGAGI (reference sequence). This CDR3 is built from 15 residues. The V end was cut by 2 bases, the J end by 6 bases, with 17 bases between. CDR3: CASSYQGSLVSEQYF. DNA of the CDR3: TGTGCCAGCAGTTACCAAGGAAGTCTGGTGAGCGAGCAGTACTTC.

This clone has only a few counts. The CDR3 DNA reads TGTGCCAGCAGTTTAAACTCCGGGAGAGGCAATGAGCAGTTCTTC. Its translation is CASSLNSGRGNEQFF. This sequence joins TRBV27 and TRBJ2-1, with D perhaps TRBD2 (6 bases). The CDR3 covers 15 residues. Looked up from germline, CDR1 is MNHEY and CDR2 is SMNVEV (reference sequence). V lost 2 bases and J 6 bases, leaving 14 bases between the germline ends.

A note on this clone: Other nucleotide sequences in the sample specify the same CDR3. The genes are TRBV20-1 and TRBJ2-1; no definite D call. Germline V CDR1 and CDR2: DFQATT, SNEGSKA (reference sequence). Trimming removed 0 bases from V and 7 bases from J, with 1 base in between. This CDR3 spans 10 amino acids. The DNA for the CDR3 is TGCAGTGCTAGAGAAAATGAGCAGTTCTTC. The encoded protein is CSARENEQFF.

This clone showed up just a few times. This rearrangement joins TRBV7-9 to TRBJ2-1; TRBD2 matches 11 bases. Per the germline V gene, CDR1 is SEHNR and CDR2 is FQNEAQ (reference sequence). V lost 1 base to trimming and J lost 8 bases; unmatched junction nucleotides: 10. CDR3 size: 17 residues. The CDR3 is CASSLGTSGSSDDEQFF. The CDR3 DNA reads TGTGCCAGCAGCTTAGGAACTAGCGGGAGCAGCGACGATGAGCAGTTCTTC.

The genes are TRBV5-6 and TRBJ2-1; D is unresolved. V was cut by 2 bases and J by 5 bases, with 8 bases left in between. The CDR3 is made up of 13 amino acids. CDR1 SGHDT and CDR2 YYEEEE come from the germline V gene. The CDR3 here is CASSLPGDNEQFF. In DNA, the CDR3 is TGTGCCAGCAGCTTACCGGGCGACAATGAGCAGTTCTTC.